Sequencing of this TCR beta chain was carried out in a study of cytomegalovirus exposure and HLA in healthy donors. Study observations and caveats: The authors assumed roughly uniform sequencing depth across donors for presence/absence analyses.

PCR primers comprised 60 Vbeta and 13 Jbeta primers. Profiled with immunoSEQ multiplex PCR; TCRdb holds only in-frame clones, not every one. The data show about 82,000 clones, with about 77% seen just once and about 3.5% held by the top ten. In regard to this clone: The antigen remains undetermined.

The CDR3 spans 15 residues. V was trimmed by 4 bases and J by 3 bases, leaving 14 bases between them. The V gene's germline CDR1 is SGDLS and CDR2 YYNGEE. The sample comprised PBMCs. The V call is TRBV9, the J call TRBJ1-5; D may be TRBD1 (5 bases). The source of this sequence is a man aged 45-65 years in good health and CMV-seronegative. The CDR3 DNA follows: TGTGCCAGCAGCCATGACAGCCAGCCCAATCAGCCCCAGCATTTT. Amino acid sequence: CASSHDSQPNQPQHF.